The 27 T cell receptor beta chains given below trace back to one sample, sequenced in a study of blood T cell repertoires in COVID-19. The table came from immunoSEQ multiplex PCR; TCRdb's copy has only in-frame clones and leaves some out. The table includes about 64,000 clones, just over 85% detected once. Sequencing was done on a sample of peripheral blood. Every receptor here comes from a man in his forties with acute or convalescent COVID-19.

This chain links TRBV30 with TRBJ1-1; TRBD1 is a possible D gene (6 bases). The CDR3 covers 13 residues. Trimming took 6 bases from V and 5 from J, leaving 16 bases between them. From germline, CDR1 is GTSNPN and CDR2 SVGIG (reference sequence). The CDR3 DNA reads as TGTGCCTGTAACGGGGGGGCTGGAACTGAAGCTTTCTTT. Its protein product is CACNGGAGTEAFF. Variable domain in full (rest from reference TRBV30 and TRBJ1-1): SQTIHQWPATLVQPVGSPLSLECTVEGTSNPNLYWYRQAAGRGLQLLFYSVGIGQISSEVPQNLSASRPQDRQFILSSKKLLLSDSGFYLCACNGGAGTEAFFGQGTRLTVV.

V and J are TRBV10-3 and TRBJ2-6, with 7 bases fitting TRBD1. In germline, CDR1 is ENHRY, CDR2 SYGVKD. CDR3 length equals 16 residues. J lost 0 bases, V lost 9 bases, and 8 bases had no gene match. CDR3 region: CAIPGQPRSGANVLTF. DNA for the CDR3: TGTGCCATTCCGGGACAGCCCCGCTCTGGGGCCAACGTCCTGACTTTC.

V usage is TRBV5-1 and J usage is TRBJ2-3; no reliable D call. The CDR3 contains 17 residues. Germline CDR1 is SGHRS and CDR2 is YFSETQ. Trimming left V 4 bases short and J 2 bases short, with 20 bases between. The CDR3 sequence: CASSPRSNGQITDTQYF. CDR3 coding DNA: TGCGCCAGCAGCCCCCGGTCCAATGGGCAGATCACAGATACGCAGTATTTT.

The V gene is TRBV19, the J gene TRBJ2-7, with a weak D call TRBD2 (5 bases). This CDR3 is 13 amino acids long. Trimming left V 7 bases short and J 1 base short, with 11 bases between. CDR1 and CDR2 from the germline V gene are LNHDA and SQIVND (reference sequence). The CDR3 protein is CASTPPGSYEQYF. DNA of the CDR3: TGTGCCAGTACCCCCCCGGGGTCCTACGAGCAGTACTTC.

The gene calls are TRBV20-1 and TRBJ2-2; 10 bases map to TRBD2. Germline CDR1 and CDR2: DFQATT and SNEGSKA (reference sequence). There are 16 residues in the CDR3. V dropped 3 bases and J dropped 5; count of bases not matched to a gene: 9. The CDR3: CSASRKAGGLTGELFF. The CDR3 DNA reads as TGCAGTGCTAGTCGTAAAGCGGGGGGGCTGACCGGGGAGCTGTTTTTT.

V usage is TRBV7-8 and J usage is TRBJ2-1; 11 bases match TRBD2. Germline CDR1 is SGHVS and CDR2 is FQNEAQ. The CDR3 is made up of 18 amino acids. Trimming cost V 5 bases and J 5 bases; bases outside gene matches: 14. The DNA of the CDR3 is TGTGCCAGCAGCGGATACGCGACTAGCGGGGCACTGAACAATGAGCAGTTCTTC. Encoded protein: CASSGYATSGALNNEQFF.

CDR3 residues: CASSLTPPGQGQFF. The CDR3 coding sequence is TGCGCCAGCAGCCTCACCCCGCCGGGACAGGGGCAGTTCTTC. J is TRBJ2-1 and V is TRBV4-1; 9 nucleotides align to TRBD1. Unmatched junction bases numbered 10, after V lost 4 bases and J lost 12 bases. Germline V CDR1 and CDR2: MGHRA, YSYEKL. This CDR3 contains 14 residues.

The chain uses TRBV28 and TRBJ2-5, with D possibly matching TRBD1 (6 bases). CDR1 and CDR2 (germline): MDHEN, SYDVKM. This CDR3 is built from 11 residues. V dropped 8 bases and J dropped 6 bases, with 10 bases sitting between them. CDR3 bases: TGTGCCAGCGGGGGCCCGAAGACCCAGTACTTC. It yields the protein CASGGPKTQYF.

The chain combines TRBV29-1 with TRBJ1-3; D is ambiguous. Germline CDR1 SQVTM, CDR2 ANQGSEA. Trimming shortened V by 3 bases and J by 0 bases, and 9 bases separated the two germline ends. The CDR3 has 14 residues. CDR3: CSVDDGSSGNTIYF. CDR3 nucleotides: TGCAGCGTTGACGACGGGAGCTCTGGAAACACCATATATTTT.

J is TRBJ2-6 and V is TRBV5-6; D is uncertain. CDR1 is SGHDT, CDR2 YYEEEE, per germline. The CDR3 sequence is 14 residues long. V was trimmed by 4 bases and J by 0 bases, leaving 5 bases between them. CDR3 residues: CASSTDSGANVLTF. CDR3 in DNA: TGTGCCAGCAGCACAGACTCTGGGGCCAACGTCCTGACTTTC.

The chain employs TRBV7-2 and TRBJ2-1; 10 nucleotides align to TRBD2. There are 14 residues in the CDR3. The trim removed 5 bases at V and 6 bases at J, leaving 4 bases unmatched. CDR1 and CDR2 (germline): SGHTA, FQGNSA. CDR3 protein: CASSPGLAANEQFF. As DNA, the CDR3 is TGTGCCAGCAGCCCCGGACTAGCGGCCAATGAGCAGTTCTTC.

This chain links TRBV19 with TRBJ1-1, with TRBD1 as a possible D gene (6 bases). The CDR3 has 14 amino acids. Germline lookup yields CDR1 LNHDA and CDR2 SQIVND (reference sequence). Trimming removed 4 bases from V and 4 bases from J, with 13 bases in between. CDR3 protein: CASSNQGLRTEAFF. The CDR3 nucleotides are TGTGCCAGTAGTAATCAGGGGTTGCGCACTGAAGCTTTCTTT.

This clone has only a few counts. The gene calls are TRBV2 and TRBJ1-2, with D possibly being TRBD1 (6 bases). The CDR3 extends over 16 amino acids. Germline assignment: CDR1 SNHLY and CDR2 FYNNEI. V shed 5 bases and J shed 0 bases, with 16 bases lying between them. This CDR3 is CASSPSGGAANYGYTF. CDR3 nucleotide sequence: TGTGCCAGCAGTCCGTCTGGGGGGGCAGCTAACTATGGCTACACCTTC.

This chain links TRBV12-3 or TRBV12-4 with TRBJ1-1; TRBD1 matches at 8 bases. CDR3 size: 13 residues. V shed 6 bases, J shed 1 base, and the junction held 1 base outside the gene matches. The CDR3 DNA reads TGTGCCAGCAGCGACAGGGGGAACACTGAAGCTTTCTTT. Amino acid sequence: CASSDRGNTEAFF.

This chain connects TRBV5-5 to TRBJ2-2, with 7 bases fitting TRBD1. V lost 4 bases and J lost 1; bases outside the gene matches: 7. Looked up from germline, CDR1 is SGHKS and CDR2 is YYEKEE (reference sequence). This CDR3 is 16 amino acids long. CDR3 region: CASSLSGTENTGELFF. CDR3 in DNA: TGTGCCAGCAGCCTTTCCGGGACAGAGAACACCGGGGAGCTGTTTTTT.

CDR3 in DNA: TGTGCCAGCAGACACCGGGACACACGCACTGAAGCTTTCTTT. Its protein is CASRHRDTRTEAFF. The chain has TRBV5-4 and TRBJ1-1, with D tentatively TRBD1 (6 bases). Trimming took 5 bases from V and 4 from J, leaving 15 bases between them. Germline assignment: CDR1 SGHNT and CDR2 YYREEE (reference sequence). This CDR3 is built from 14 residues.

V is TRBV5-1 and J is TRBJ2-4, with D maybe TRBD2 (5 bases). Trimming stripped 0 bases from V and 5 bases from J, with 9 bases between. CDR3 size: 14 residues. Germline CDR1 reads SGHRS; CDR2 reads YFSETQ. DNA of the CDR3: TGCGCCAGCAGCTTGGGAGGAGCGGAAAACATTCAGTACTTC. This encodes CASSLGGAENIQYF.

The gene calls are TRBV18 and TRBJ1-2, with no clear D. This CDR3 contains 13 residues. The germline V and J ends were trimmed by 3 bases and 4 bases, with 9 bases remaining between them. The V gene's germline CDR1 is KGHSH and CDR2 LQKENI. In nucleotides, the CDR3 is TGTGCCAGCTCACCCTCGGAGTCCTATGGCTACACCTTC. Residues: CASSPSESYGYTF.

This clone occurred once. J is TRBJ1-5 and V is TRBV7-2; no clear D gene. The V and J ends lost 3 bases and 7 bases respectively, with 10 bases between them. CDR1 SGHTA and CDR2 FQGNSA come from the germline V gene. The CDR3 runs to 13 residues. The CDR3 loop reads CASSLHRGQPQHF. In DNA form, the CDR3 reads TGTGCCAGCAGCTTGCACAGAGGGCAGCCCCAGCATTTT. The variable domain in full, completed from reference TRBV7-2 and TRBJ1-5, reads GAGVSQSPSNKVTEKGKDVELRCDPISGHTALYWYRQSLGQGLEFLIYFQGNSAPDKSGLPSDRFSAERTGGSVSTLTIQRTQQEDSAVYLCASSLHRGQPQHFGDGTRLSIL.

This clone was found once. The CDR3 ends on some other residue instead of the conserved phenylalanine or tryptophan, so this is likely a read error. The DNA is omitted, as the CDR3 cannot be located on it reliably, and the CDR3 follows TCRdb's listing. CDR3 protein: CASRGSGRQAI. V and J are TRBV19 and TRBJ1-1; the table's D call, TRBD1, was not checked against the DNA. Germline CDR1 is LNHDA and CDR2 is SQIVND (reference sequence). The CDR3 comprises 11 residues, both ends counted.

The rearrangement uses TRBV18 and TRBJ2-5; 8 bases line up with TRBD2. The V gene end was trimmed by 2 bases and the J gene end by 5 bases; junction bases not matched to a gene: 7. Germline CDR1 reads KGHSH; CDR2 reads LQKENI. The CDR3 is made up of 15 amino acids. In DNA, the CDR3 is TGTGCCAGCTCACCAAGCGCGGGGGGAAGCGAGACCCAGTACTTC. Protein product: CASSPSAGGSETQYF.

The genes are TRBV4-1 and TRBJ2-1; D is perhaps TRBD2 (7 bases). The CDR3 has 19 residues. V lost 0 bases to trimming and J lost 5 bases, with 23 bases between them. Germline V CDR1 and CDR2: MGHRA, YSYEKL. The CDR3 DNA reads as TGCGCCAGCAGCCAAGATGACGGTCGGGGGGCAGGATGGAACAATGAGCAGTTCTTC. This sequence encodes CASSQDDGRGAGWNNEQFF.

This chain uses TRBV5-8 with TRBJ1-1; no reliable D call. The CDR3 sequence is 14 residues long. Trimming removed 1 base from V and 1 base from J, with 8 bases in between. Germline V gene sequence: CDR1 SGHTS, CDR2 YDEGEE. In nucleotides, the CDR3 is TGTGCCAGCAGCTTGTTGGCAGGGAACACTGAAGCTTTCTTT. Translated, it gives CASSLLAGNTEAFF.

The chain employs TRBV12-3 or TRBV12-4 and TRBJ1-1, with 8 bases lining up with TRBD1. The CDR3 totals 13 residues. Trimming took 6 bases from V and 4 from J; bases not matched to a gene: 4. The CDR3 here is CASRRTGTTEAFF. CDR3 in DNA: TGTGCCAGCAGGCGGACAGGGACCACTGAAGCTTTCTTT.

In DNA, the CDR3 is TGCGCCAGCAGCCAAGATCCCGGACAGGGGTACACTGAAGCTTTCTTT. It encodes CASSQDPGQGYTEAFF. The genes are TRBV4-1 and TRBJ1-1; 9 bases map to TRBD1. V gave up 0 bases and J gave up 3 bases; unmatched junction bases: 5. The CDR3 runs 16 residues. Germline V gene sequence: CDR1 MGHRA, CDR2 YSYEKL.

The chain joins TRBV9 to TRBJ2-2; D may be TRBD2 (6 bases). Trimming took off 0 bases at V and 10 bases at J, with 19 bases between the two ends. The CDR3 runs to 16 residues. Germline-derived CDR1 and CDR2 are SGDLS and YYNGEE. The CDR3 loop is CASSVGGLIKPAELFF. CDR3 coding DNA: TGTGCCAGCAGCGTAGGGGGACTTATAAAACCGGCGGAGCTGTTTTTT.

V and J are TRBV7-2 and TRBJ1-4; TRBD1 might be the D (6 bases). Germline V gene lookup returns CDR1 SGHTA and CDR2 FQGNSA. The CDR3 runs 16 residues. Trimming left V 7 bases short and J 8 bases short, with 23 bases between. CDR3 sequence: CASTPGEGNSGEKLFF. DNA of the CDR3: TGTGCCAGCACCCCAGGGGAGGGTAATTCTGGAGAAAAACTGTTTTTT.